Below, 20 T cell receptor beta chains from the same sample are listed, as sequenced in a study of CD8+ T cells in alopecia areata. The treatment: oral pan-JAK inhibitor, 5-10 mg twice daily. In each case, RNA was isolated and then reverse transcribed into cDNA as the sequencing template. Sequenced by immunoSEQ multiplex PCR; TCRdb stores in-frame clones only, minus some. Here the sample spans fewer than 250,000 clones, roughly 60% being singletons. The sequencing used CD4+ T cells sorted from blood, collected at week 24, from a patient treated with tofacitinib. Receptor source: a human donor with alopecia areata.

The chain uses TRBV5-1 and TRBJ2-7; D gene unclear. The germline gives CDR1 SGHRS, CDR2 YFSETQ. The CDR3 runs 13 residues. With 7 bases removed from V and 0 bases from J, the gap between germline ends came to 11 bases. DNA of the CDR3: TGCGCCAGCCTGGACGGAACCTCCTACGAGCAGTACTTC. Protein sequence: CASLDGTSYEQYF.

The gene calls are TRBV29-1 and TRBJ1-1; D possibly corresponds to TRBD1 (5 bases). From germline, CDR1 is SQVTM and CDR2 ANQGSEA. Trimming cost V 7 bases and J 1 base, with 16 bases left between them. This CDR3 is built from 14 residues. The CDR3 DNA follows: TGCAGCGGGGGGTTACAAAAATCGAACACTGAAGCTTTCTTT. Translation gives CSGGLQKSNTEAFF.

The chain carries TRBV29-1 and TRBJ2-7; D is perhaps TRBD2 (5 bases). The length of the CDR3 is 12 residues. Trimming took off 1 base at V and 7 bases at J, with 11 bases between the two ends. The germline V gene has CDR1 SQVTM and CDR2 ANQGSEA. The CDR3 DNA reads TGCAGCGTTGAAGGGAGGTCTCGAGAGCAGTACTTC. Amino acid sequence: CSVEGRSREQYF.

This clone appeared a few times. The chain has TRBV5-1 and TRBJ1-4; D gene uncertain. The V end lost 0 bases, the J end lost 6 bases, and 9 bases lay between the germline ends. CDR3 length equals 14 residues. Germline CDR1 SGHRS, CDR2 YFSETQ. The CDR3 nucleotides read TGCGCCAGCAGCTTGGAACAGCCCCATGAAAAACTGTTTTTT. It is translated as CASSLEQPHEKLFF.

The V gene is TRBV10-3, the J gene TRBJ2-1; 7 bases line up with TRBD1. Germline V CDR1 and CDR2: ENHRY, SYGVKD. J was trimmed by 2 bases and V by 4 bases; bases with no gene match: 8. CDR3 size: 16 residues. The CDR3 spells CAISALVGTAYNEQFF. CDR3 coding DNA: TGTGCCATCAGTGCCTTGGTCGGGACAGCCTACAATGAGCAGTTCTTC.

The V and J genes are TRBV6-5 and TRBJ2-1; 10 bases are a match to TRBD1. This CDR3 comprises 15 residues. J was trimmed by 6 bases and V by 6 bases; bases with no gene match: 8. Germline V gene sequence: CDR1 MNHEY, CDR2 SVGAGI. The CDR3 is CASSSGQGRLNEQFF. DNA of the CDR3: TGTGCCAGCAGCTCGGGACAGGGGAGACTCAATGAGCAGTTCTTC.

The rearrangement joins TRBV11-2 to TRBJ1-1; tentatively, D is TRBD1 (5 bases). With 3 bases removed from V and 4 bases from J, the gap between germline ends came to 15 bases. Per germline, CDR1 SGHAT and CDR2 FQNNGV. This CDR3 spans 15 amino acids. CDR3 nucleotide sequence: TGTGCCAGCAGCTTGACGGGCAGGGTCGGCACTGAAGCTTTCTTT. This gives the protein CASSLTGRVGTEAFF. The whole variable domain, remainder taken from reference TRBV11-2 and TRBJ1-1, is EAGVAQSPRYKIIEKRQSVAFWCNPISGHATLYWYQQILGQGPKLLIQFQNNGVVDDSQLPKDRFSAERLKGVDSTLKIQPAKLEDSAVYLCASSLTGRVGTEAFFGQGTRLTVV.

This chain links TRBV30 with TRBJ1-1, with 8 bases matching TRBD1. V shed 2 bases, J shed 6 bases, and the junction held 11 bases outside the gene matches. The germline V gene has CDR1 GTSNPN and CDR2 SVGIG (reference sequence). The CDR3 length is 15 residues. CDR3 residues: CAWSRPVGQGPEAFF. The CDR3 DNA is TGTGCCTGGAGTCGACCCGTCGGACAGGGCCCTGAAGCTTTCTTT.

The CDR3 is CAWSVGPGQPQHF. CDR3 nucleotides: TGTGCCTGGAGTGTAGGGCCAGGCCAGCCCCAGCATTTT. The chain combines TRBV30 with TRBJ1-5; D is ambiguous. With 0 bases removed from V and 7 bases from J, the gap between germline ends came to 10 bases. The germline V gene encodes CDR1 GTSNPN and CDR2 SVGIG (reference sequence). The CDR3 is made up of 13 amino acids.

V is TRBV29-1 and J is TRBJ2-6; D could derive from TRBD1 or TRBD2 (5 bases each). Germline-derived CDR1 and CDR2 are SQVTM and ANQGSEA. Trimming removed 6 bases from V and 0 bases from J, with 12 bases in between. The CDR3 is made up of 15 amino acids. This chain's CDR3 is CSVWDGFSGANVLTF. The CDR3 coding sequence is TGCAGCGTCTGGGACGGTTTCTCTGGGGCCAACGTCCTGACTTTC. Full variable domain (missing parts from reference TRBV29-1 and TRBJ2-6): SAVISQKPSRDICQRGTSLTIQCQVDSQVTMMFWYRQQPGQSLTLIATANQGSEATYESGFVIDKFPISRPNLTFSTLTVSNMSPEDSSIYLCSVWDGFSGANVLTFGAGSRLTVL.

The J gene is TRBJ2-7, the V gene TRBV15; no definite D call. V was pared by 4 bases and J by 7 bases, with 14 bases between. CDR3 size: 13 residues. From germline, CDR1 is LNHNV and CDR2 YYDKDF (reference sequence). The CDR3: CATSTRVLREQYF. The CDR3 coding sequence is TGTGCCACCAGCACAAGGGTCCTAAGGGAGCAGTACTTC.

This chain links TRBV29-1 with TRBJ2-5, with 10 bases matching TRBD2. The CDR3 has 13 residues. The trim removed 6 bases at V and 4 bases at J, leaving 5 bases unmatched. Per the germline V gene, CDR1 is SQVTM and CDR2 is ANQGSEA. CDR3 sequence: CSVSTSGSETQYF. The CDR3 DNA reads TGCAGCGTATCGACTAGCGGGTCAGAGACCCAGTACTTC.

This clone occurred a few times. The gene calls are TRBV5-1 and TRBJ2-5; 13 bases agree with TRBD2. The length of the CDR3 is 16 residues. In germline, CDR1 is SGHRS, CDR2 YFSETQ. The ends lost 0 bases at V and 4 bases at J; junction bases unmatched: 3. The CDR3 reads CASSLDRTSGRETQYF. The CDR3 DNA sequence: TGCGCCAGCAGCTTGGATAGGACTAGCGGGAGAGAGACCCAGTACTTC.

A few counts support this clone. This chain uses TRBV7-2 with TRBJ1-5; D not certain. From germline, CDR1 is SGHTA and CDR2 FQGNSA. CDR3 length equals 13 residues. The V end lost 4 bases, the J end lost 7 bases, and 11 bases lay between the germline ends. In DNA, the CDR3 is TGTGCCAGCAGCTCCTACACCGCGCAGCCCCAGCATTTT. It specifies CASSSYTAQPQHF. The full variable domain, with the rest looked up from reference TRBV7-2 and TRBJ1-5, is GAGVSQSPSNKVTEKGKDVELRCDPISGHTALYWYRQSLGQGLEFLIYFQGNSAPDKSGLPSDRFSAERTGGSVSTLTIQRTQQEDSAVYLCASSSYTAQPQHFGDGTRLSIL.

The gene calls are TRBV2 and TRBJ1-5, with D uncertain. The V end was cut by 3 bases, the J end by 3 bases, with 9 bases between. The CDR3 has 14 amino acids. Germline loops: CDR1 SNHLY, CDR2 FYNNEI. CDR3 sequence (DNA): TGTGCCAGCAGTGAGGCGCTGCCCAATCAGCCCCAGCATTTT. Protein sequence: CASSEALPNQPQHF.

This chain uses TRBV27 with TRBJ2-7; no reliable D call. This CDR3 region has 11 residues. V dropped 5 bases and J dropped 1 base, with 3 bases sitting between them. Germline V gene sequence: CDR1 MNHEY, CDR2 SMNVEV (reference sequence). This CDR3 reads CASSPSYEQYF. The CDR3 nucleotides are TGTGCCAGCAGTCCTTCCTACGAGCAGTACTTC.

The rearrangement uses TRBV5-4 and TRBJ2-7; D is perhaps TRBD1 (5 bases). The germline CDR1 and CDR2 sequences are SGHNT and YYREEE (reference sequence). CDR3 size: 14 residues. V was shortened by 4 bases and J by 2 bases, with 13 bases between the two germline ends. CDR3 sequence reads: CASSLHDRTYEQYF. The CDR3, as DNA: TGTGCCAGCAGCCTACATGACAGAACCTACGAGCAGTACTTC.

V gene TRBV4-2 combines with J gene TRBJ2-2; TRBD1 matches 8 bases. V shed 0 bases, J shed 6 bases, and the junction held 6 bases outside the gene matches. In germline, CDR1 is LGHNA, CDR2 YNFKEQ. CDR3 length: 16 residues. The CDR3 sequence is CASSQDTGGLAGELFF. Written as DNA, the CDR3 is TGTGCCAGCAGCCAAGATACAGGGGGTTTAGCCGGGGAGCTGTTTTTT.

V gene TRBV7-2 combines with J gene TRBJ1-1; a possible D gene is TRBD1 (5 bases). Germline loops: CDR1 SGHTA, CDR2 FQGNSA. CDR3 size: 15 residues. V shed 1 base and J shed 0 bases, with 9 bases lying between them. CDR3 DNA sequence: TGTGCCAGCAGCTTAGGGACACCGATGAACACTGAAGCTTTCTTT. Its translation is CASSLGTPMNTEAFF.

The gene calls are TRBV6-6 and TRBJ1-2; 8 nucleotides align to TRBD1. The CDR3 totals 15 residues. V was clipped by 6 bases and J by 7 bases; unmatched bases: 13. CDR1 and CDR2 from the germline V gene are MNHNY and SVGAGI (reference sequence). As DNA, the CDR3 is TGTGCCAGCAGCCCCCACGGACAGGGAGTCTTTGGCTACACCTTC. It is translated as CASSPHGQGVFGYTF.